This T cell receptor beta chain was captured in a study of blood T cell repertoires in COVID-19. Trimming cost V 7 bases and J 2 bases, with 18 bases left between them. Germline assignment: CDR1 MNHEY and CDR2 SVGAGI. The CDR3 spans 15 residues. Original processing methods: Estimation of nucleated cell counts was performed using reference gene primer amplification. This table comes from immunoSEQ multiplex PCR, and its TCRdb copy is limited to in-frame clones, with some not included. The V and J calls and clone size were taken over from that table, and D and trimming were inferred from the DNA. The profile shows tens of thousands of clones, approximately 83% of them singletons.

V gene TRBV6-5 combines with J gene TRBJ2-7, with D perhaps TRBD2 (5 bases). The sample was peripheral blood. This sequence originates from a man aged 30 to 45 with COVID-19, enrolled during active disease. DNA for the CDR3: TGTGCCAGCACCGACTACTCAAAGCGGCCCTACGAGCAGTACTTC. Protein sequence: CASTDYSKRPYEQYF.